The clone carrying this TCR beta chain occurred many times. Its antigen is currently unknown. From the reads, TCRdb called clonotypes with MiXCR, one entry per CDR3 protein. Of roughly 280,000 distinct CDR3 sequences listed, less than 9.5% are singletons. Germline V gives CDR1 LNHDA, CDR2 SQIVND (reference sequence). This CDR3 spans 16 amino acids. Unmatched junction bases numbered 10, after V lost 3 bases and J lost 6 bases. This specimen comes from a study of T cell repertoires in cytomegalovirus infection. Turning to the study itself: CMV infection together with matching HLA type was indicated by public TCR beta signatures.

Whole-study results and caveats: Frequencies of public TCR beta families were cumulated, and this identified carriers of CMV plus the relevant HLA. HLA-C-restricted CMV-specific TCR beta clonotypes were dominant in the ex vivo response.

Sequencing input: PBMCs. The sequence was collected from a human donor in good health (CMV status not recorded). Some clones in this sample may be carry-over from other donors' samples. The chain employs TRBV19 and TRBJ2-7, with 11 bases fitting TRBD2. The CDR3: CASSISTSGATSEQYF. Written as DNA, the CDR3 is TGTGCCAGTAGTATTTCGACTAGCGGGGCCACTTCCGAGCAGTACTTC.